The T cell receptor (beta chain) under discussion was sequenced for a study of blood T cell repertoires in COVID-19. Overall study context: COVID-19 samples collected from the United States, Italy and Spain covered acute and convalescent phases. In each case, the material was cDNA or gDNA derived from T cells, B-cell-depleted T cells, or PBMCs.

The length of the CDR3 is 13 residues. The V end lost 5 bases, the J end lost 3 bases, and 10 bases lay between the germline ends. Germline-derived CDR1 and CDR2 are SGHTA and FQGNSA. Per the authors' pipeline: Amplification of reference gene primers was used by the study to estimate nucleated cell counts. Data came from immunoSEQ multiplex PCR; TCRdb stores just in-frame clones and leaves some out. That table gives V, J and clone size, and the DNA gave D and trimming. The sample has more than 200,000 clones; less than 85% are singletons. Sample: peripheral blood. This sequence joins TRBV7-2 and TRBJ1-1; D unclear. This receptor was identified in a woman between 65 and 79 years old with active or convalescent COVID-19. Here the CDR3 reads CASSPFRHTEAFF. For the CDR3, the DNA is TGTGCCAGCAGCCCCTTCAGGCACACTGAAGCTTTCTTT.